The clone carrying this T cell receptor (beta chain) was observed a handful of times. These data originate in a study of cytomegalovirus exposure and HLA in healthy donors. This CDR3 has 12 amino acids. The ends were cut back, 9 bases at V and 3 bases at J, with 11 bases in the middle. CDR1 and CDR2 (germline): ENHRY, SYGVKD. PCR was performed using 60 Vbeta and 13 Jbeta primers. Original analysis: It was a later analysis that counted 75 million to 90 million unique TCR beta chains, of which around 11 million were shared. Clones were sequenced by immunoSEQ multiplex PCR, and TCRdb holds only the in-frame ones, with some missing. That table furnishes V, J and clone size, whereas the DNA furnished D and trimming. This sample has over 150,000 clones; about 84% occur once, and the top ten carry approximately 5.6%.

V is TRBV10-3 and J is TRBJ1-1; perhaps TRBD1 as D (5 bases). Sequences were obtained from PBMCs. The sequence was obtained from a woman between 40 and 55 years old in good health and CMV-seropositive. CDR3: CAMKGRDTEAFF. CDR3 DNA sequence: TGTGCCATGAAGGGGAGGGACACTGAAGCTTTCTTT.